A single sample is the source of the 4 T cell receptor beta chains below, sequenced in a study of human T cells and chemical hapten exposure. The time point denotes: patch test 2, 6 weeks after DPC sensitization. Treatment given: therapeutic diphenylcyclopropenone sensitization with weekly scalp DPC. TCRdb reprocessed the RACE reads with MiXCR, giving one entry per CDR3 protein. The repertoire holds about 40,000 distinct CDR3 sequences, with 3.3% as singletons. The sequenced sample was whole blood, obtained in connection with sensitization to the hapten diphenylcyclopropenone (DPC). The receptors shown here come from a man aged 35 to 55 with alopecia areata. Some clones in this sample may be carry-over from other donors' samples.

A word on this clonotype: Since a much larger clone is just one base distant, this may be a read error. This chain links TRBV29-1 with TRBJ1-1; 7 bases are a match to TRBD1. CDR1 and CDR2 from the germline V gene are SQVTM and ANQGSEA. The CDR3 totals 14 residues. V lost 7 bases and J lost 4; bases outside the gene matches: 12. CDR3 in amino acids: CSAFVLQGVTEAFF. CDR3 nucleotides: TGCAGCGCCTTCGTACTGCAGGGGGTCACTGAAGCTTTCTTT.

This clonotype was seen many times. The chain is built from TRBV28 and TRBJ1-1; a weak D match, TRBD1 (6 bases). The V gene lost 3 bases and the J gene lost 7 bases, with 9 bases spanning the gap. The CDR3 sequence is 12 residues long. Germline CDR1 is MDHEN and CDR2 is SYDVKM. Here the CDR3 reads CASSLVGGEAFF. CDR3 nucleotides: TGTGCCAGCAGTTTGGTAGGGGGTGAAGCTTTCTTT. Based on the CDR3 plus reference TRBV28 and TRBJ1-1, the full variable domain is DVKVTQSSRYLVKRTGEKVFLECVQDMDHENMFWYRQDPGLGLRLIYFSYDVKMKEKGDIPEGYSVSREKKERFSLILESASTNQTSMYLCASSLVGGEAFFGQGTRLTVV.

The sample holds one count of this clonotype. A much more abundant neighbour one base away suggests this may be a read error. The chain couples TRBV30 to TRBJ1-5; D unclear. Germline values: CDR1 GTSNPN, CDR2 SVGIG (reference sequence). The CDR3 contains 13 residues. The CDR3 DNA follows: TGTGCCCGGAGTGTGGATGGCAATCAGCCCCAGCATTTT. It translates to CARSVDGNQPQHF. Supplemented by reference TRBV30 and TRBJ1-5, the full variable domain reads SQTIHQWPATLVQPVGSPLSLECTVEGTSNPNLYWYRQAAGRGLQLLFYSVGIGQISSEVPQNLSASRPQDRQFILSSKKLLLSDSGFYLCARSVDGNQPQHFGDGTRLSIL.

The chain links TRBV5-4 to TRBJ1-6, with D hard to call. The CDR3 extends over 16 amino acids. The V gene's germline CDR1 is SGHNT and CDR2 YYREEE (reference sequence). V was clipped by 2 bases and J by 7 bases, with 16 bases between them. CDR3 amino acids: CASSFGRKQVNSPLHF. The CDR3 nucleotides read TGTGCCAGCAGCTTCGGGAGGAAGCAAGTCAATTCACCCCTCCACTTT.